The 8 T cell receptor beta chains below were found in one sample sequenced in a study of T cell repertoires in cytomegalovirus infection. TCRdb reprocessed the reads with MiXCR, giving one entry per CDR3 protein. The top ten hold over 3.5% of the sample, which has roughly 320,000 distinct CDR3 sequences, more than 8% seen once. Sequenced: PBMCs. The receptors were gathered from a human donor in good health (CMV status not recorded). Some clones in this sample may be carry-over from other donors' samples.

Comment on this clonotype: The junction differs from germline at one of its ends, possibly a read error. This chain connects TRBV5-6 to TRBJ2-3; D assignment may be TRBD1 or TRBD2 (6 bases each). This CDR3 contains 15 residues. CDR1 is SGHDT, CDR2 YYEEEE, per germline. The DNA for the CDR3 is TGTGCCAGCAGCTCGACAGGTACTAGCACAGATATGCAGTATTTT. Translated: CASSSTGTSTDMQYF.

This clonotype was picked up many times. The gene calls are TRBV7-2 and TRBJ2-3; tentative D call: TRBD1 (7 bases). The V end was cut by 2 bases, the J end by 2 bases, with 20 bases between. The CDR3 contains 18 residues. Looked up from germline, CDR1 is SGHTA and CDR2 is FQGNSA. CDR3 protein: CASSLRWRGTAVTDTQYF. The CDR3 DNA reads TGTGCCAGCAGCTTAAGGTGGAGGGGGACAGCAGTCACAGATACGCAGTATTTT.

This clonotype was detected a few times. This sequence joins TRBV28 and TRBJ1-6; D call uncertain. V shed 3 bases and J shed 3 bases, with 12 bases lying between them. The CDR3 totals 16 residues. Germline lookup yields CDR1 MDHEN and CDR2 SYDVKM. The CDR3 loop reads CASSLGGAGYNSPLHF. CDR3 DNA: TGTGCCAGCAGTTTGGGTGGAGCCGGCTATAATTCACCCCTCCACTTT. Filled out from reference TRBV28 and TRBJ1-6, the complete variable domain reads DVKVTQSSRYLVKRTGEKVFLECVQDMDHENMFWYRQDPGLGLRLIYFSYDVKMKEKGDIPEGYSVSREKKERFSLILESASTNQTSMYLCASSLGGAGYNSPLHFGNGTRLTVT.

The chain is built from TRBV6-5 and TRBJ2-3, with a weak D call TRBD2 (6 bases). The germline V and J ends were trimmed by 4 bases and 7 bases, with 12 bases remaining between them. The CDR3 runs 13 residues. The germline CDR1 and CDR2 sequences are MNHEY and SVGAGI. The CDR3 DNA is TGTGCCAGCAGTTTGACTAGTTTTCATACGCAGTATTTT. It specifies CASSLTSFHTQYF.

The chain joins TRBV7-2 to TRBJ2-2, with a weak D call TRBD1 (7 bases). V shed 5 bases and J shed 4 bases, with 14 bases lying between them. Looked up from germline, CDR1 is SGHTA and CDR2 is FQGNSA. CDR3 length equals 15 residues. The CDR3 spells CASSTQGGVTGELFF. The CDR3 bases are TGTGCCAGCAGCACTCAGGGGGGAGTCACCGGGGAGCTGTTTTTT. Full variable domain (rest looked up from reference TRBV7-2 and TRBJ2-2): GAGVSQSPSNKVTEKGKDVELRCDPISGHTALYWYRQSLGQGLEFLIYFQGNSAPDKSGLPSDRFSAERTGGSVSTLTIQRTQQEDSAVYLCASSTQGGVTGELFFGEGSRLTVL.

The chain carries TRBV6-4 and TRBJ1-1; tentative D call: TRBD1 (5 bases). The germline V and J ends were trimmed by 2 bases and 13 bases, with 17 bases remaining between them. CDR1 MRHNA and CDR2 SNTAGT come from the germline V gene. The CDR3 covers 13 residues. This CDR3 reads CASSDPPGPLFFF. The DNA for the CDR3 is TGTGCCAGCAGTGACCCTCCGGGACCCCTTTTTTTCTTT.

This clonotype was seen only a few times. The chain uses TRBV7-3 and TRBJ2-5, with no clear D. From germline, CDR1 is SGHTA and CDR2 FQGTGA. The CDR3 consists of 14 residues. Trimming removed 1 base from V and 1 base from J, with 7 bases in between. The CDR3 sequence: CASSLNPFQETQYF. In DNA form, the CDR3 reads TGTGCCAGCAGCTTAAACCCGTTCCAAGAGACCCAGTACTTC.

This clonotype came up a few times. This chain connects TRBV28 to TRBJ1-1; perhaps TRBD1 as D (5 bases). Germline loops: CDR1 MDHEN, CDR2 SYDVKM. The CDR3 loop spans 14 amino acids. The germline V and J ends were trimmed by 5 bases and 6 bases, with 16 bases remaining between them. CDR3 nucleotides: TGTGCCAGCAGTCCCTCCGGGACTCTTTCTGAAGCTTTCTTT. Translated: CASSPSGTLSEAFF.